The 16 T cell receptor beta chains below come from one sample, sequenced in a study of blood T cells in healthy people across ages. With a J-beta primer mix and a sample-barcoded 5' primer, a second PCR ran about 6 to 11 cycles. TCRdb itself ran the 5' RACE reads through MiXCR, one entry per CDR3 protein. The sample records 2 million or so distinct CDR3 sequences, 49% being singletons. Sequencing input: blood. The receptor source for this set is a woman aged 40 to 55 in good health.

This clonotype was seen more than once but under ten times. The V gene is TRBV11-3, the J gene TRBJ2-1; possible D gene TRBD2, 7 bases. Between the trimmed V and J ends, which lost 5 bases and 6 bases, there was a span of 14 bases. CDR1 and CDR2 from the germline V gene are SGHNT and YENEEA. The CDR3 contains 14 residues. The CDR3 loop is CASSPQGGGNEQFF. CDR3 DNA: TGTGCCAGCAGCCCCCAGGGAGGGGGCAATGAGCAGTTCTTC.

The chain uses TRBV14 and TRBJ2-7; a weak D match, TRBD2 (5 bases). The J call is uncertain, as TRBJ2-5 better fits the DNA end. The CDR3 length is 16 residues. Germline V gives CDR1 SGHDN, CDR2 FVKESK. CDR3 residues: CASSQEPAGNRETQYF. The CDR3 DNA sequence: TGTGCCAGCAGCCAGGAGCCGGCCGGGAATCGTGAGACCCAGTACTTC.

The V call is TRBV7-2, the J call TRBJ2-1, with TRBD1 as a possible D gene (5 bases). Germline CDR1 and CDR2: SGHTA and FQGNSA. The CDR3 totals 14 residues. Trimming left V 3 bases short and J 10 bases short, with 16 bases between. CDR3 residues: CASSFPSGNHEQFF. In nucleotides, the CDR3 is TGTGCCAGCAGCTTTCCGTCAGGGAACCACGAGCAGTTCTTC.

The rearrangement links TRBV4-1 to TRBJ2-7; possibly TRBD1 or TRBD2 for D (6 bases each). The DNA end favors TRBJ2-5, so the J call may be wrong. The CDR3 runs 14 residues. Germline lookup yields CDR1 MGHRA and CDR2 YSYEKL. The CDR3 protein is CASSQVGGSRTQYF. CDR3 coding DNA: TGCGCCAGCAGCCAAGTAGGGGGGAGTCGGACCCAGTACTTC.

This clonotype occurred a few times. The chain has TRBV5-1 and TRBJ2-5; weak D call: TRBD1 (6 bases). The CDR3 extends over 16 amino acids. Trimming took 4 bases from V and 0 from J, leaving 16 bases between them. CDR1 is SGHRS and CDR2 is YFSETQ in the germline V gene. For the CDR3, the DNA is TGCGCCAGCAGCGTTGCAGCCGACAGGCACCAAGAGACCCAGTACTTC. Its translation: CASSVAADRHQETQYF.

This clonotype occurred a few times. CDR3 sequence reads: CSAQGLAGNEQFF. The CDR3 DNA is TGCAGTGCCCAGGGACTAGCCGGCAATGAGCAGTTCTTC. The V gene is TRBV20-1, the J gene TRBJ2-1; 9 nucleotides agree with TRBD2. V was pared by 6 bases and J by 6 bases, with 6 bases of the junction left unmatched. This CDR3 comprises 13 residues. Germline-derived CDR1 and CDR2 are DFQATT and SNEGSKA (reference sequence).

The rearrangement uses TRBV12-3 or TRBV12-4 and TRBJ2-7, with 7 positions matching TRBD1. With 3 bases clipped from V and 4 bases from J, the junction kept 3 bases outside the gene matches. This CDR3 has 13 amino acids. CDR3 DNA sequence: TGTGCCAGCAGTTTCTTACAGGGGTACGAGCAGTACTTC. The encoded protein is CASSFLQGYEQYF.

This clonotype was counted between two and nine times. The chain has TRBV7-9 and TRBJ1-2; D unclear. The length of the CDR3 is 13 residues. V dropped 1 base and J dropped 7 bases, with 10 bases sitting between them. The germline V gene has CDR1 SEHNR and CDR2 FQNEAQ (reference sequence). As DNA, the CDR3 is TGTGCCAGCAGCTTAGTCGAGCCTGGTGGCTACACCTTC. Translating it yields CASSLVEPGGYTF.

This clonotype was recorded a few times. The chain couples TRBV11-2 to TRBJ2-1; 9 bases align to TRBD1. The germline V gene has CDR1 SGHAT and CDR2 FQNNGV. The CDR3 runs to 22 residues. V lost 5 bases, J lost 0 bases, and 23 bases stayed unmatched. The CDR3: CASSKPQRPGQGGRTSYNEQFF. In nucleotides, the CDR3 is TGTGCCAGCAGCAAACCACAGCGACCGGGACAGGGCGGGCGGACCTCCTACAATGAGCAGTTCTTC.

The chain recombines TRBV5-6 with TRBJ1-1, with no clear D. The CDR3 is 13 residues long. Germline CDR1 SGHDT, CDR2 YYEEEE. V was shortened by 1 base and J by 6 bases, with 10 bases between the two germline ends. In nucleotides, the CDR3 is TGTGCCAGCAGCTTGTTAGGTATGGCTGAAGCTTTCTTT. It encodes CASSLLGMAEAFF. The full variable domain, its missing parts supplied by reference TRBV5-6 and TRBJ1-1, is DAGVTQSPTHLIKTRGQQVTLRCSPKSGHDTVSWYQQALGQGPQFIFQYYEEEERQRGNFPDRFSGHQFPNYSSELNVNALLLGDSALYLCASSLLGMAEAFFGQGTRLTVV.

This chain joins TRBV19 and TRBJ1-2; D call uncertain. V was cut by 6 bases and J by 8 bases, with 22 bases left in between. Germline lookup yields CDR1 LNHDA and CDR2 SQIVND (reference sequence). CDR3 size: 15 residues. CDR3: CASRLRKEGLGGYTF. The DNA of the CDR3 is TGTGCCAGTAGACTCCGGAAAGAAGGGTTAGGAGGCTACACCTTC.

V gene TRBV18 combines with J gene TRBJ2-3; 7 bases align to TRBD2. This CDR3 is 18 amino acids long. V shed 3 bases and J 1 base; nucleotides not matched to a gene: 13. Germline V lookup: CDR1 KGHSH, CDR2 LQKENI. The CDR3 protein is CASSPSALAGVRTDTQYF. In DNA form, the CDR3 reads TGTGCCAGCTCACCCTCGGCCCTGGCGGGGGTCCGCACAGATACGCAGTATTTT.

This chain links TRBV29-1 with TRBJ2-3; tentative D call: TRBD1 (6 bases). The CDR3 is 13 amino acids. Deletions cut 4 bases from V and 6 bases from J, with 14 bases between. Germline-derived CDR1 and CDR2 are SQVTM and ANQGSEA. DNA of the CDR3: TGCAGCGTTGGGGGGCTTTTCGGGGATACGCAGTATTTT. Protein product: CSVGGLFGDTQYF.

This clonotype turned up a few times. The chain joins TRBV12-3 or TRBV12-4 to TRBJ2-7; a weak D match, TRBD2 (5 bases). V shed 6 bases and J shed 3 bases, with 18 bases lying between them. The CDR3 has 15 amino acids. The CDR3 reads CASRAHGEGIYEQYF. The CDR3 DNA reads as TGTGCCAGCAGGGCCCACGGTGAGGGAATCTACGAGCAGTACTTC.

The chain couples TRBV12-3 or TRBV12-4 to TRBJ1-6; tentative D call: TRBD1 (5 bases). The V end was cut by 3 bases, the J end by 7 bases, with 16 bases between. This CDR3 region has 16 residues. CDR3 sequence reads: CASSFAVGGGNSPLHF. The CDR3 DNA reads TGTGCCAGCAGTTTCGCCGTGGGGGGTGGCAATTCACCCCTCCACTTT.

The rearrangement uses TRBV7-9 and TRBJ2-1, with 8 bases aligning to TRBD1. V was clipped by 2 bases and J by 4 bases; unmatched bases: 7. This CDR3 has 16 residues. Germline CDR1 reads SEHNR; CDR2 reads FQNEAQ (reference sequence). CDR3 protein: CASSLRTGRPYNEQFF. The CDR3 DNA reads TGTGCCAGCAGCTTAAGGACAGGGAGGCCTTACAATGAGCAGTTCTTC.